These T cell receptor beta chains were read from a single sample in a study of breast tumors, draining lymph nodes, adjacent tissues. TCRdb reprocessed the multiplex PCR reads with MiXCR, giving one entry per CDR3 protein. The table lists around 140,000 distinct CDR3 sequences, about 20% of them singletons. The sequenced sample consisted of axillary lymph node tissue. Receptors originate from a female donor with breast cancer. Some clones in this sample may be carry-over from other donors' samples. Each CDR3 is given with its conserved first and last residue. The D gene is left open where the match is weak. Size is stated for part of the rows, as once, few or many counts, or as a class when the clone is expanded.

clone size | J gene | D gene | V gene | CDR3 protein | CDR3 DNA
many | TRBJ2-7 | TRBD2 | TRBV6-1 | CASGGLADSYEQYF | TGTGCCAGCGGGGGACTAGCGGACTCCTACGAGCAGTACTTC
many | TRBJ1-4 | NA | TRBV19 | CASSNGGSNEKLFF | TGTGCCAGTAGTAACGGGGGGTCTAATGAAAAACTGTTTTTT
many | TRBJ2-5 | NA | TRBV5-1 | CASSLVGNQETQYF | TGCGCCAGCAGCTTGGTCGGGAACCAAGAGACCCAGTACTTC
many | TRBJ2-1 | NA | TRBV20-1 | CSAPDYNEQFF | TGCAGTGCCCCAGACTACAATGAGCAGTTCTTC
many | TRBJ2-7 | NA | TRBV19 | CASSKGRDSSRYEQYF | TGTGCCAGTAGCAAGGGGAGGGACAGTTCGCGTTACGAGCAGTACTTC
many | TRBJ1-5 | TRBD1 | TRBV7-2 | CASSYSGTGLQPQHF | TGTGCCAGCAGCTACTCCGGGACAGGGCTGCAGCCCCAGCATTTT
NA | TRBJ2-7 | NA | TRBV28 | CASRRDLSSYEQYF | TGTGCCAGCAGGCGGGACCTGAGCTCCTACGAGCAGTACTTC
many | TRBJ1-4 | NA | TRBV29-1 | CSVGEFSEGEKLFF | TGCAGCGTCGGAGAGTTTTCGGAGGGTGAAAAACTGTTTTTT
many | TRBJ2-7 | NA | TRBV11-2 | CASSLDLPTYEQYF | TGTGCCAGCAGCTTAGATCTCCCGACTTACGAGCAGTACTTC
many | TRBJ1-2 | NA | TRBV5-8 | CASNDGAQAGYTF | TGTGCCAGCAACGATGGGGCGCAGGCTGGCTACACCTTC
many | TRBJ2-7 | NA | TRBV6-5 | CASQLAGSYEQYF | TGTGCCAGCCAACTTGCGGGGTCCTACGAGCAGTACTTC
many | TRBJ2-1 | NA | TRBV7-9 | CASSLMGGDEQFF | TGTGCCAGCAGCTTAATGGGCGGCGATGAGCAGTTCTTC
few | TRBJ1-5 | TRBD1 | TRBV30 | CASRQGSNQPQHF | TGTGCCTCCAGACAGGGAAGCAATCAGCCCCAGCATTTT
NA | TRBJ2-5 | TRBD1 | TRBV6-1 | CASNERGQGRETQYF | TGTGCCAGCAATGAACGGGGACAGGGAAGAGAGACCCAGTACTTC
NA | TRBJ2-2 | NA | TRBV19 | CASSMGAGELFF | TGTGCCAGTAGTATGGGGGCCGGGGAGCTGTTTTTT
NA | TRBJ2-3 | NA | TRBV28 | CASSTPQNSADTQYF | TGTGCCAGCAGTACCCCCCAGAATTCCGCAGATACGCAGTATTTT
many | TRBJ1-6 | TRBD1 | TRBV12-3/TRBV12-4 | CASSLGSGGDSPLHF | TGTGCCAGCAGTTTAGGGTCAGGGGGGGATTCACCCCTCCACTTT
many | TRBJ1-6 | TRBD1 | TRBV6-6 | CASWDSSYNSPLHF | TGTGCCAGCTGGGACAGCTCCTATAATTCACCCCTCCACTTT
NA | TRBJ1-3 | NA | TRBV28 | CAPTKEGNTIYF | TGTGCCCCTACCAAGGAGGGAAACACCATATATTTT
many | TRBJ2-5 | TRBD2 | TRBV10-2 | CARGTSGKETQYF | TGCGCCAGAGGGACTAGCGGGAAAGAGACCCAGTACTTC
many | TRBJ2-7 | TRBD2 | TRBV18 | CASSPGLLSYEQYF | TGTGCCAGCTCGCCGGGACTACTATCCTACGAGCAGTACTTC
many | TRBJ2-2 | NA | TRBV5-8 | CASSLRGSGTGELFF | TGTGCCAGCAGCTTAAGGGGGAGTGGGACCGGGGAGCTGTTTTTT
many | TRBJ2-1 | NA | TRBV4-2 | CASSQDFRRGSYNEQFF | TGTGCCAGCAGCCAAGATTTTAGAAGAGGCTCCTACAATGAGCAGTTCTTC
many | TRBJ2-1 | NA | TRBV30 | CAWSVSYNEQFF | TGTGCCTGGAGTGTGTCCTACAATGAGCAGTTCTTC
NA | TRBJ2-1 | NA | TRBV5-4 | CASSADWTNEQFF | TGTGCCAGCAGCGCAGACTGGACCAATGAGCAGTTCTTC
many | TRBJ2-3 | NA | TRBV20-1 | CSAKVTDTQYF | TGCAGTGCTAAGGTCACAGATACGCAGTATTTT
many | TRBJ2-3 | NA | TRBV29-1 | CSVDVGTDTQYF | TGCAGCGTTGATGTCGGCACAGATACGCAGTATTTT
many | TRBJ1-5 | TRBD1 | TRBV6-1 | CASSENRGLGQPQHF | TGTGCCAGCAGTGAAAACAGGGGTTTGGGTCAGCCCCAGCATTTT
many | TRBJ2-7 | NA | TRBV12-3/TRBV12-4 | CASSLASHEQYF | TGTGCCAGCAGTTTAGCCAGCCACGAGCAGTACTTC
many | TRBJ2-7 | NA | TRBV20-1 | CSASSDGTYEQYF | TGCAGTGCTAGTAGCGACGGAACCTACGAGCAGTACTTC
many | TRBJ2-1 | TRBD1 | TRBV2 | CASKTGTAYNEQFF | TGTGCCAGCAAGACGGGGACAGCTTACAATGAGCAGTTCTTC
many | TRBJ2-2 | TRBD2 | TRBV10-3 | CAISDPTSGVNTGELFF | TGTGCCATCAGTGACCCGACTAGCGGCGTCAACACCGGGGAGCTGTTTTTT
few | TRBJ2-7 | NA | TRBV11-2 | CASSTQQGTPYEQYF | TGTGCCAGCAGCACGCAACAGGGTACCCCCTACGAGCAGTACTTC
NA | TRBJ2-7 | NA | TRBV18 | CASSVQGGEQCF | TGTGCCAGCTCAGTACAGGGGGGGGAGCAGTGCTTC
few | TRBJ2-1 | NA | TRBV18 | CASSLKPPTPNNEQFF | TGTGCCAGCTCACTTAAACCGCCGACCCCTAATAATGAGCAGTTCTTC
many | TRBJ2-1 | NA | TRBV5-1 | CASSLGQKVGEQFF | TGCGCCAGCAGCTTGGGACAGAAAGTTGGCGAGCAGTTCTTC
NA | TRBJ2-7 | TRBD2 | TRBV29-1 | CSVSSGTSGSPEQYF | TGCAGCGTTAGCTCCGGGACTAGCGGGAGTCCCGAGCAGTACTTC
few | TRBJ2-7 | NA | TRBV28 | CASSTGAGRINYEQYF | TGTGCCAGCAGCACCGGGGCGGGCAGAATAAACTACGAGCAGTACTTC
many | TRBJ2-7 | TRBD2 | TRBV5-6 | CASSLVKASGSYEQYF | TGTGCCAGCAGCTTGGTTAAGGCTAGCGGGAGCTACGAGCAGTACTTC
many | TRBJ1-5 | NA | TRBV20-1 | CSATPGSGQPQHF | TGCAGTGCTACTCCAGGGTCGGGGCAGCCCCAGCATTTT
many | TRBJ2-3 | TRBD2 | TRBV12-5 | CASGRGTSGSLDTQYF | TGTGCTAGTGGCCGGGGGACTAGCGGGAGTTTGGATACGCAGTATTTT
many | TRBJ1-2 | NA | TRBV29-1 | CSVEETPYGYTF | TGCAGCGTTGAAGAGACACCTTATGGCTACACCTTC
many | TRBJ2-1 | TRBD1 | TRBV6-6 | CASSYPLGGQLNNEQFF | TGTGCCAGCAGTTACCCCCTTGGGGGACAGCTCAACAATGAGCAGTTCTTC
NA | TRBJ2-6 | NA | TRBV19 | CASTPQDPGAGANVLTF | TGTGCCAGTACCCCACAAGACCCGGGGGCTGGGGCCAACGTCCTGACTTTC
NA | TRBJ1-1 | NA | TRBV7-8 | CASSLGLAEAFF | TGTGCCAGCAGCTTAGGGTTGGCTGAAGCTTTCTTT
many | TRBJ2-2 | TRBD1 | TRBV2 | CASSPDRGRGTGELFF | TGTGCCAGCAGTCCCGACAGGGGGCGGGGCACCGGGGAGCTGTTTTTT
many | TRBJ2-7 | NA | TRBV5-1 | CASSLGHVGGSYEQYF | TGCGCCAGCAGCCTGGGCCACGTCGGGGGCTCCTACGAGCAGTACTTC
many | TRBJ2-5 | NA | TRBV7-8 | CASSLALGRETQYF | TGTGCCAGCAGCTTAGCGCTAGGGCGGGAGACCCAGTACTTC
many | TRBJ2-5 | NA | TRBV24-1 | CATSDSDKLRETQYF | TGTGCCACCAGTGACTCCGACAAGTTGCGAGAGACCCAGTACTTC
many | TRBJ2-7 | NA | TRBV7-9 | CASTSSSSYEQYF | TGTGCCAGCACCTCCAGTAGCTCCTACGAGCAGTACTTC
few | TRBJ2-6 | TRBD1 | TRBV7-2 | CASSLRQGGSSGASVLTF | TGTGCCAGCAGCCTCCGACAGGGGGGATCCTCTGGGGCCAGCGTCCTGACTTTC
few | TRBJ2-3 | NA | TRBV27 | CASSLFPPTDTQYF | TGTGCCAGCAGTTTATTCCCCCCAACAGATACGCAGTATTTT
few | TRBJ2-2 | NA | TRBV28 | CASSLTTTGELFF | TGTGCCAGCAGTCTGACAACAACCGGGGAGCTGTTTTTT
many | TRBJ1-2 | TRBD1 | TRBV5-4 | CASSLGGQGSDYGYTF | TGTGCCAGCAGCTTGGGAGGACAGGGATCGGACTATGGCTACACCTTC
few | TRBJ1-5 | NA | TRBV27 | CASSLRSAGVGDQPQHF | TGTGCCAGCAGTTTAAGATCGGCAGGGGTTGGGGATCAGCCCCAGCATTTT